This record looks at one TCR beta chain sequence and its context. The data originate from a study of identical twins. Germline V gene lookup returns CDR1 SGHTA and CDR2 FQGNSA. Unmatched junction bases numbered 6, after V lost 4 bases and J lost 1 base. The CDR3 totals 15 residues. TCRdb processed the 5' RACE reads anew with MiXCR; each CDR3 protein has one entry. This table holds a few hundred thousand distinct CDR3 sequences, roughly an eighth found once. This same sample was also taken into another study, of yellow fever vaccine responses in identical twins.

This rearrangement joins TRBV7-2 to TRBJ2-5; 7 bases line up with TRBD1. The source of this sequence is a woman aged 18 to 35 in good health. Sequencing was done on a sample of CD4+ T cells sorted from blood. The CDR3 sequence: CASSSGQALQETQYF. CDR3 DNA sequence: TGTGCCAGCAGCTCAGGACAGGCCCTCCAAGAGACCCAGTACTTC.